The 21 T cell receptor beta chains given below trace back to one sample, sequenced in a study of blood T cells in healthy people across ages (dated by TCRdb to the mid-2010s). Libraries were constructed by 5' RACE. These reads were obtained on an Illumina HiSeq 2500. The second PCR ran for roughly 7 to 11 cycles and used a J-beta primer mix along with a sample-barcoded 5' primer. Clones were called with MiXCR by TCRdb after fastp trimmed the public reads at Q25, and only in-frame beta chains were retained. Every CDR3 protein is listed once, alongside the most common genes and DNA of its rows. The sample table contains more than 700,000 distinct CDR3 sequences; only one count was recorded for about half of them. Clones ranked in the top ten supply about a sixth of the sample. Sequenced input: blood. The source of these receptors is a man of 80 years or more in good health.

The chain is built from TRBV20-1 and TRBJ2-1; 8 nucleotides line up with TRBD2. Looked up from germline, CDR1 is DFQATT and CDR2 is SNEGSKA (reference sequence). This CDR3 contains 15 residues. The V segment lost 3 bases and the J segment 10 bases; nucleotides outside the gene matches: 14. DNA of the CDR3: TGCAGTGCTAGCTCTCTCGGGGGGGGCTCACGGGAGCAGTTCTTC. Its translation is CSASSLGGGSREQFF.

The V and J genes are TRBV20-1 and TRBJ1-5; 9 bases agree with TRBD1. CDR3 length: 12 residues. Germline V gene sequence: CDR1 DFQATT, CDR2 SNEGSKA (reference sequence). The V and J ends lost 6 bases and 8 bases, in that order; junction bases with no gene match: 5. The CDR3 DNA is TGCAGTGCAGGGACAGGGAGAAAGCCCCAGCATTTT. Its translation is CSAGTGRKPQHF.

The DNA of the CDR3 is TGTGCCAGCAGCGCCCGACAGGGCCACACTGAAGCTTTCTTT. This translates into CASSARQGHTEAFF. V and J are TRBV7-2 and TRBJ1-1; 7 bases are shared with TRBD1. Germline trimming cut 5 bases from V and 3 bases from J; bases unmatched to any gene: 6. The CDR3 loop spans 14 amino acids. The germline gives CDR1 SGHTA, CDR2 FQGNSA. The full variable domain, rest sourced from reference TRBV7-2 and TRBJ1-1, is GAGVSQSPSNKVTEKGKDVELRCDPISGHTALYWYRQSLGQGLEFLIYFQGNSAPDKSGLPSDRFSAERTGGSVSTLTIQRTQQEDSAVYLCASSARQGHTEAFFGQGTRLTVV.

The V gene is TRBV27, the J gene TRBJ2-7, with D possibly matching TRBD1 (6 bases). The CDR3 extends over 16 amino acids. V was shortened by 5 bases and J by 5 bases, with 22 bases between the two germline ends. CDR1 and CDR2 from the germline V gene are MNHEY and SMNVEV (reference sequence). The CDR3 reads CASSPSTGIDPNEQYF. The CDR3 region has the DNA TGTGCCAGCAGTCCGTCTACAGGGATTGACCCTAACGAGCAGTACTTC.

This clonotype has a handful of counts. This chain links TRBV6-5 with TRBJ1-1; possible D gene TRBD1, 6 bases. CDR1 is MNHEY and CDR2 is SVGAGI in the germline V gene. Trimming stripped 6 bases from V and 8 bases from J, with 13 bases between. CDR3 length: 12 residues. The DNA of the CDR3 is TGTGCCAGCAGAAGTCGACAGGACGAAGCTTTCTTT. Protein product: CASRSRQDEAFF.

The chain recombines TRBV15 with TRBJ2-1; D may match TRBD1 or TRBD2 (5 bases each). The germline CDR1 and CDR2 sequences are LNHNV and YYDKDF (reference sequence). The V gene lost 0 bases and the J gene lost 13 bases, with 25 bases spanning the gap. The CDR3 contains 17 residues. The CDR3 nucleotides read TGTGCCACCAGCAGAGATCGGGGCGGCTTATCCTACAATAAACAGTTCTTC. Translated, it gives CATSRDRGGLSYNKQFF.

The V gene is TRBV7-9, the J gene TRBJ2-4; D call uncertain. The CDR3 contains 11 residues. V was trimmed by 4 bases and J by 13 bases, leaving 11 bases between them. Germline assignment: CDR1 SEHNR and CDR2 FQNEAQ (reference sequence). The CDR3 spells CASSSGFEQYF. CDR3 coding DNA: TGTGCCAGCAGCTCTGGGTTTGAGCAGTACTTC.

CDR3 in amino acids: CASSLQDSPLHF. The CDR3 nucleotides read TGTGCCAGCAGTTTACAGGATTCACCCCTCCACTTT. The rearrangement links TRBV27 to TRBJ1-6; D remains ambiguous. Germline V gives CDR1 MNHEY, CDR2 SMNVEV (reference sequence). The V end lost 2 bases, the J end lost 8 bases, and 4 bases lay between the germline ends. The CDR3 is made up of 12 amino acids.

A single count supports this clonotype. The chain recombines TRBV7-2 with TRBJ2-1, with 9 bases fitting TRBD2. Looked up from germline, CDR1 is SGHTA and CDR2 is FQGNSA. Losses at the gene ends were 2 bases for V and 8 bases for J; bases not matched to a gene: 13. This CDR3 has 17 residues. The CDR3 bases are TGTGCCAGCAGCTTATCCATGGCAGCGGGAGGTGTGGATGAGCAGTTCTTC. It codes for CASSLSMAAGGVDEQFF.

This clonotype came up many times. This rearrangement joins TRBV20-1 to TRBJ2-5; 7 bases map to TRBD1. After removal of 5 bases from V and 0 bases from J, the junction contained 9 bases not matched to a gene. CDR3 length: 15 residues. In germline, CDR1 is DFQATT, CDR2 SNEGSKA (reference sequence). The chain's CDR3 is CSARRPDRYQETQYF. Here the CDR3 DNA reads TGCAGTGCTCGAAGACCGGACAGGTACCAAGAGACCCAGTACTTC.

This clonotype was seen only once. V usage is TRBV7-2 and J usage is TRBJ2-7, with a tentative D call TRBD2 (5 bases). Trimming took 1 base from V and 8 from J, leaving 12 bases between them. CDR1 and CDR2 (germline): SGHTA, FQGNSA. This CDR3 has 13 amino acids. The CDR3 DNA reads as TGTGCCAGCAGCTTAGAGAGGGCGTACAAGCAGTACTTC. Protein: CASSLERAYKQYF.

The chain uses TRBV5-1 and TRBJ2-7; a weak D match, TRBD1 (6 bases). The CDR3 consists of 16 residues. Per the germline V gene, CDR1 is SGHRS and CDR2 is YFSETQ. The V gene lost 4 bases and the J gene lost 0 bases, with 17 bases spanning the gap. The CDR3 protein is CASSPQTGTHSYEQYF. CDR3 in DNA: TGCGCCAGCAGCCCACAGACCGGGACACACTCCTACGAGCAGTACTTC.

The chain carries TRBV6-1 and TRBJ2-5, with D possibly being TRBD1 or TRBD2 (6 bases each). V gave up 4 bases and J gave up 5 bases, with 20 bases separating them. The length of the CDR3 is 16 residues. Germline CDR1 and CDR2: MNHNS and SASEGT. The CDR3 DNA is TGTGCCAGCAGTGGAACAGGGAGGCCTAAAGAGGAGACCCAGTACTTC. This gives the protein CASSGTGRPKEETQYF.

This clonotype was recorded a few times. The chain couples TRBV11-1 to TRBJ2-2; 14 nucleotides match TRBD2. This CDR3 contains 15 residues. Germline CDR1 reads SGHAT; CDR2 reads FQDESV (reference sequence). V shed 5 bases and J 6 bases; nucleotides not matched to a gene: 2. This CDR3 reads CASSTGLAGAGELFF. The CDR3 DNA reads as TGTGCCAGCAGCACGGGACTAGCGGGAGCCGGGGAGCTGTTTTTT. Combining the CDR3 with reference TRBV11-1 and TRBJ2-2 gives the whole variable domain EAEVAQSPRYKITEKSQAVAFWCDPISGHATLYWYRQILGQGPELLVQFQDESVVDDSQLPKDRFSAERLKGVDSTLKIQPAELGDSAMYLCASSTGLAGAGELFFGEGSRLTVL.

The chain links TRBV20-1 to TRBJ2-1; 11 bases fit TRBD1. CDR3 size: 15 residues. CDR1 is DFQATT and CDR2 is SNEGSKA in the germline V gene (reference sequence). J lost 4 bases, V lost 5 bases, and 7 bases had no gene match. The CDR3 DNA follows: TGCAGTGCTGGCAGGGGGACAGGGGGTTACAATGAGCAGTTCTTC. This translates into CSAGRGTGGYNEQFF.

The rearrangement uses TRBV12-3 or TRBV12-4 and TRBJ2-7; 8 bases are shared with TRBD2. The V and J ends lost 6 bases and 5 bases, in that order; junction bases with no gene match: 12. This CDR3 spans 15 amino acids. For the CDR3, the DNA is TGTGCCAGCAGCCAGAGCGGGAGCAAAGTCCACGAGCAGTACTTC. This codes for CASSQSGSKVHEQYF.

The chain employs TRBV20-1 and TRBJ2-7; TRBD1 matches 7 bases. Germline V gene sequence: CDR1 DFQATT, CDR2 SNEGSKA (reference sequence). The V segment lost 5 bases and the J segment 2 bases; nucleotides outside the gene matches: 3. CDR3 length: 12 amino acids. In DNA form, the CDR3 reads TGCAGTGCTGAGGGACAGCCCTACGAGCAGTACTTC. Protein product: CSAEGQPYEQYF.

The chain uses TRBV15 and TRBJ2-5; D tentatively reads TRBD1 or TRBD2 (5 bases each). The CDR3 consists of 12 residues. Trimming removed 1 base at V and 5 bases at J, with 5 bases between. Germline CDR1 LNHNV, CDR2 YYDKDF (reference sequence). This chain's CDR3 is CATSRGGETQYF. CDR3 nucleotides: TGTGCCACCAGCAGAGGGGGGGAGACCCAGTACTTC. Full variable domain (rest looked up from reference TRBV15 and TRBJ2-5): DAMVIQNPRYQVTQFGKPVTLSCSQTLNHNVMYWYQQKSSQAPKLLFHYYDKDFNNEADTPDNFQSRRPNTSFCFLDIRSPGLGDTAMYLCATSRGGETQYFGPGTRLLVL.

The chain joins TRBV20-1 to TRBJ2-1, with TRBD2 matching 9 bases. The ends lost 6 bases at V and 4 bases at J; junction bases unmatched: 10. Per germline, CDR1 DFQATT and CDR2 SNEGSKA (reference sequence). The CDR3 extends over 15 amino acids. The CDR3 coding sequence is TGCAGTGCAACGCCGGGGACTAGCTGGTACAATGAGCAGTTCTTC. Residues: CSATPGTSWYNEQFF.

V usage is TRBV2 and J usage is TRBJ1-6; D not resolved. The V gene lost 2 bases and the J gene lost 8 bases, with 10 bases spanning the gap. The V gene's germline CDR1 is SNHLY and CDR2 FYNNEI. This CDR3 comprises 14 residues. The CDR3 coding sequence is TGTGCCAGCAGTGAATCGCCAAGGGATTCACCCCTCCACTTT. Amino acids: CASSESPRDSPLHF.

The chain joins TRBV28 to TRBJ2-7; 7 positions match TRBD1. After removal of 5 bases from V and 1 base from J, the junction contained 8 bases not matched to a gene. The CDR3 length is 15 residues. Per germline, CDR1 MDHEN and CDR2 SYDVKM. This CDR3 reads CASSPIDRESYEQYF. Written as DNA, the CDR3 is TGTGCCAGCAGTCCCATCGACAGGGAATCCTACGAGCAGTACTTC.